This TCR beta chain was identified during a study of T-cell reconstitution after alpha-beta-depleted transplantation in children (dated by TCRdb to the mid-2010s). Study-wide context: Using TCR repertoire profiling, the study followed T-cell immune reconstitution in a quantitative way in children after TCRalphabeta/CD19-depleted allogeneic hematopoietic cell transplantation.

Preparation of the library involved PCR. Sequenced using an Illumina HiSeq 2500. TCR libraries were prepared with molecular barcoding, using unique molecular identifiers to normalize TCRbeta repertoire quantification. TCRdb itself trimmed the public reads at Q25 with fastp, ran MiXCR and retained productive beta chains. A single entry per CDR3 protein holds the most common genes and DNA from its merged rows. Across this sample there are around 200,000 distinct CDR3 sequences, with about 6.3% seen only once. The ten largest clones capture roughly 3% of the sample. This clonotype was seen ten or more times. Its target antigen remains unknown. Base qualities are not recorded, but no much larger clone differs from it by a single base. The sequences come from PBMCs from the stem cell graft donor, collected from the stem cell graft. The TCR originated in a human donor who donated a stem cell graft to a child with Wiskott-Aldrich syndrome.

The sequence in DNA is TGTGCCAGCAGAACGACAGGGGAGATCTCTGGGGCCAACGTCCTGACTTTC. It codes for CASRTTGEISGANVLTF. The chain couples TRBV12-3 or TRBV12-4 to TRBJ2-6, and TRBD1 aligns with 8 junction nucleotides. The CDR3 sequence holds 17 residues, the cysteine and phenylalanine included. Only the CDR3 region is kept as DNA, spanning 51 bases read in frame from base 1. V loses 6 bases at its end and J loses 0 bases; junction bases beyond the gene matches: 7.